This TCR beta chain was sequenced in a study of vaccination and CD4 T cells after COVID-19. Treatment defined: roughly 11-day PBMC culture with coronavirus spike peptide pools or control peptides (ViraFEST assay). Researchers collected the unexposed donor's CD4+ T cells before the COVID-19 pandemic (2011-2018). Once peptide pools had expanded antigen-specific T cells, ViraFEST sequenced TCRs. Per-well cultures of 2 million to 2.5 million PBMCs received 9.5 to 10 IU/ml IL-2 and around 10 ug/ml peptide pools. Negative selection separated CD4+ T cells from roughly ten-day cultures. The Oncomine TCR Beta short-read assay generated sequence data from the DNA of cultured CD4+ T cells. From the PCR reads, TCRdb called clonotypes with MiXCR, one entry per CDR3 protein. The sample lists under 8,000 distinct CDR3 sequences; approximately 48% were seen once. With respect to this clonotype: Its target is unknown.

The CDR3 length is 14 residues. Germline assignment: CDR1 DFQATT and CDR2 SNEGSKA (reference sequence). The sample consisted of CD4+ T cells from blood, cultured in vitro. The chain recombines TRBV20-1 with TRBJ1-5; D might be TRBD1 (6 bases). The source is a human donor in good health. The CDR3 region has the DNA TGCAGCGTTGGAAAGGGGGGCGGCAATCAGCCCCAGCATTTT. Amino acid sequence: CSVGKGGGNQPQHF.